This T cell receptor beta chain originates from a study of T-cell memory formation after mild COVID-19. This CDR3 contains 15 residues. V was pared by 4 bases and J by 4 bases, with 18 bases between. Germline CDR1 is DFQATT and CDR2 is SNEGSKA (reference sequence). MiXCR, run by TCRdb on the 5' RACE reads, gives a single entry per CDR3 protein. The sample yields hundreds of thousands of distinct CDR3 sequences, under 8.5% seen once. This clonotype was observed at least ten times. The specimen sequenced was PBMCs or a T cell subset sorted from them (not recorded which). This receptor was taken from a man between 18 and 35 years old who had mild COVID-19 (a few samples of this study predate the infection). Cell type and time point are not known. This chain connects TRBV20-1 to TRBJ2-3; possibly TRBD1 or TRBD2 for D (6 bases each). The CDR3 coding sequence is TGCAGTGCTACCGCCTCGGGGGCCGGATCAGATACGCAGTATTTT. This gives the protein CSATASGAGSDTQYF.